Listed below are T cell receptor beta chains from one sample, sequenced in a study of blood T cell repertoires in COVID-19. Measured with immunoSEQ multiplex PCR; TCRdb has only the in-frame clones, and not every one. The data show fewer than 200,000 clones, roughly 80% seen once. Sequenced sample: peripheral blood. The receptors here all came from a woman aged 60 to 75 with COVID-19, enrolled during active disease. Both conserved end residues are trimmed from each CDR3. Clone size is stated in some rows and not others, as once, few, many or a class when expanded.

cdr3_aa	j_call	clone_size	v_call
ASSEAWGQRNQPQH	TRBJ1-5	NA	TRBV6-1
ASRTPGRNVLT	TRBJ2-6	NA	TRBV6-5
SVWGDRGSNTGELF	TRBJ2-2	NA	TRBV29-1
ASGRSGQGNSPLH	TRBJ1-6	NA	TRBV10-2
ASRAERYEQY	TRBJ2-7	NA	TRBV28
ASSQDQETQY	TRBJ2-5	NA	TRBV4-2
ASGYLRGGANVLT	TRBJ2-6	NA	TRBV28
ASGPIYSGNTIY	TRBJ1-3	NA	TRBV28
ASSQDHAGGNSPLH	TRBJ1-6	NA	TRBV4-1
ASSVLRGTNEKLF	TRBJ1-4	few	TRBV28
ATSRGPLAGFNNEQF	TRBJ2-1	NA	TRBV15
ASSGGTGYGYT	TRBJ1-2	NA	TRBV9
ASSYSLAGDYYEQY	TRBJ2-7	NA	TRBV6-5
ASSHGGFNEKLF	TRBJ1-4	NA	TRBV3-1/TRBV3-2
ASRVRLAGGNEQF	TRBJ2-1	NA	TRBV2
ASSYTTPGQGSEQY	TRBJ2-7	NA	TRBV6-2/TRBV6-3
ASSLGTGSNQPQH	TRBJ1-5	NA	TRBV28
ASQTGGAHTEAF	TRBJ1-1	NA	TRBV18
ASSIDRKETQY	TRBJ2-5	NA	TRBV19
ASSQVGGNLLF	TRBJ1-4	NA	TRBV14
ASSGGGLAGALPYNEQF	TRBJ2-1	NA	TRBV7-3